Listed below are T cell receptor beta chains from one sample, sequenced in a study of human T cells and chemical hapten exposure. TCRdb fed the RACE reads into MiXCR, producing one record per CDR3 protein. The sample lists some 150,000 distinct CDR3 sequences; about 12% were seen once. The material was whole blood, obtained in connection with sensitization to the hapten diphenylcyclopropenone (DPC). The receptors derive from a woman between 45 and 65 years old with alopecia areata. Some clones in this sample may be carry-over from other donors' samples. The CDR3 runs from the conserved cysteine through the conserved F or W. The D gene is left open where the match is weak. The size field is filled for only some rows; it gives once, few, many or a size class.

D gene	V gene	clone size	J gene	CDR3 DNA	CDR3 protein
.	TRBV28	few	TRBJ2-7	TGTGCCAGCAGTCCTATTAGGGAGCAGTACTTC	CASSPIREQYF
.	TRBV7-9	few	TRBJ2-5	TGTGCCAGCAGCGAAAGGGGTGGCGAGCAAGAGACCCAGTACTTC	CASSERGGEQETQYF
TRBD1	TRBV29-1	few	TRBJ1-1	TGCAGCTCCTCCCCACAGGGGGGCAGGACTGAAGCTTTCTTT	CSSSPQGGRTEAFF
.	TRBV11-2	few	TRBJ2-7	TGTGCCAGCAGCCCGGGACCAACCTACGAGCAGTACTTC	CASSPGPTYEQYF
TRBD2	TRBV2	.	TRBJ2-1	TGTGCCAGCGAACGATTAGGACTAGCGGTTACCAATGAGCAGTTCTTC	CASERLGLAVTNEQFF
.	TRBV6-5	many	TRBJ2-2	TGTGCCAGCAATGGGAACACCGGGGAGCTGTTTTTT	CASNGNTGELFF
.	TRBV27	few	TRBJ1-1	TGTGCCAGCAGTTCGCTAACTGAAGCTTTCTTT	CASSSLTEAFF
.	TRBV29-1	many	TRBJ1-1	TGCAGCGCTTCACCCGGCACTGAAGCTTTCTTT	CSASPGTEAFF
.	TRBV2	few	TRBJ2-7	TGTGCCAGCAAGAGGGGCGGGCACGAGCAGTACTTC	CASKRGGHEQYF
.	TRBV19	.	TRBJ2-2	TGTGCCAGTAGTGTAAGATTAGGCGCGAACACCGGGGAGCTGTTTTTT	CASSVRLGANTGELFF
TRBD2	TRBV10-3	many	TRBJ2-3	TGTGCCACCGGGACTAGCGGGGGTCACGGCGATACGCAGTATTTT	CATGTSGGHGDTQYF
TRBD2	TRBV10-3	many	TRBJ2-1	TGTGCCATCAGTGAGTCCGAACTAGCGGGAGGGCCGAATGAGCAGTTCTTC	CAISESELAGGPNEQFF
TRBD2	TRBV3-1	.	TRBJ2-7	TGTGCCAGCAGCCAGTCGACTAGCGGGAGCTCCGAGCAGTACTTC	CASSQSTSGSSEQYF
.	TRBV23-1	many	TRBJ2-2	TGCGCCAGCAGTCATCCCCCTCGACCCGTTTTGGGCGGGGAGCTGTTTTTT	CASSHPPRPVLGGELFF
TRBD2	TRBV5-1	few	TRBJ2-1	TGCGCCGGCTCGGCGGGACTAGACTACAATGAGCAGTTCTTC	CAGSAGLDYNEQFF
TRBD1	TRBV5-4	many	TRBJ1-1	TGTGCCAGCAGCTTGGGAGGGACAGCTGAAGCTTTCTTT	CASSLGGTAEAFF
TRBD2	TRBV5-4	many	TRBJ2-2	TGTGCCAGCAGCTTGCCTAGCGGGAGGACCGGGGAGCTGTTTTTT	CASSLPSGRTGELFF
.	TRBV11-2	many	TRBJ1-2	TGTGCCAGCAGCTTAGGCAGGGCCGGTGGCTACACCTTC	CASSLGRAGGYTF
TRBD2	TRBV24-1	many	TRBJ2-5	TGTGCCACCAGTGCCCCGACCGGGACTAGCGGGAGAGAGACCCAGTACTTC	CATSAPTGTSGRETQYF
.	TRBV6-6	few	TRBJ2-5	TGTGCCAGCACTCAATTAGAGACCCAGTACTTC	CASTQLETQYF
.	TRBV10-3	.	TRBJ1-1	TGTGCCATCAGTGTGGGGGAGGCCACTGAAGCTTTCTTT	CAISVGEATEAFF
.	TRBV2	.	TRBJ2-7	TGTGCCAGCAGTGCGGACGGCAACGAGCAGTACTTC	CASSADGNEQYF
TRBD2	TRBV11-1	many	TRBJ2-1	TGTGCCAGCAGCCGGGGACTAAATGAGCAGTTCTTC	CASSRGLNEQFF
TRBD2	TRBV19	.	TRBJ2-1	TGTGCCAGTAGTATGAGGACTAGCGTCAATGAGCAGTTCTTC	CASSMRTSVNEQFF
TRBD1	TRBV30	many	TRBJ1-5	TGTGCCTGGAGGGACAGGGTAGGTCAGCCCCAGCATTTT	CAWRDRVGQPQHF
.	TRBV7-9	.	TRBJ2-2	TGTGCCAGCAGCCCCCAGACGCAAACGGAGCTGTTTTTT	CASSPQTQTELFF
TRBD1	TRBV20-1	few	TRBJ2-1	TGCAGTGCTCACCCCGGGACAGGGGATTGGGGTGAGCAGTTCTTC	CSAHPGTGDWGEQFF
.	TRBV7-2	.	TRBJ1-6	TGTGCCAGCAGCTCCCGGGACCTCAGGAGTAATTCACCCCTCCACTTT	CASSSRDLRSNSPLHF
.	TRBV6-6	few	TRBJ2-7	TGTGCCAGCAGTCCACCGGGACGGCAGTACGAGCAGTACTTC	CASSPPGRQYEQYF
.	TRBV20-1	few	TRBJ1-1	TGCAGTGAGAATGGTATGGGAAACACTGAAGCTTTCTTT	CSENGMGNTEAFF
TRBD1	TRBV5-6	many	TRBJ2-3	TGTGCCAGCAGCTCCGGACAGGGGACAGATACGCAGTATTTT	CASSSGQGTDTQYF
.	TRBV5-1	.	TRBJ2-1	TGCGCCAACAGCTTGCAGGCCTCCTACAATGAGCAGTTCTTC	CANSLQASYNEQFF
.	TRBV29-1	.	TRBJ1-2	TGCAGTCACGAGGGGCAGGAGCGCGCTGGCTACACCTTC	CSHEGQERAGYTF
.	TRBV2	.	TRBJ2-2	TGTGCCAGCAGCGTGATGAGGGATCTGTTTTTT	CASSVMRDLFF
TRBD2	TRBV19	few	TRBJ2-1	TGTGCCAGTAGTCCCTCCTTCGCGGGAGGCTACAATGAGCAGTTCTTC	CASSPSFAGGYNEQFF
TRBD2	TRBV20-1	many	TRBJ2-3	TGCAGTGCTAGTAACCTAGCGGGATCCACAGATACGCAGTATTTT	CSASNLAGSTDTQYF
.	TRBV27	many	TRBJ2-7	TGTGCCAGCAGTACCGAGGGGGGATACGAGCAGTACTTC	CASSTEGGYEQYF
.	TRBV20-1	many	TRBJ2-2	TGCAGTGCTAGATTCTCACCCGGGGAGCTGTTTTTT	CSARFSPGELFF
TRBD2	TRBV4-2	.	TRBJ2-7	TGTGCCAGCAGCCAAAAGGAGGGCGGGAGTATGCTGTACGAGCAGTACTTC	CASSQKEGGSMLYEQYF
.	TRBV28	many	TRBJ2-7	TGTGCCAGCAGCTCCGGGAGCGCCTACGAGCAGTACTTC	CASSSGSAYEQYF
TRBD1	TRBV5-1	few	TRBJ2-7	TGCGCCAGCAGCTTGGGAGGACAGGGCTGGTACGAGCAGTACTTC	CASSLGGQGWYEQYF